The clone carrying this TCR beta chain was seen a few times. The data belong to a study of T cells after yellow fever vaccination. Study information: For low cell numbers, libraries were made with SMART-Seq v4 Ultra Low Input.

The CDR3 runs 16 residues. Germline CDR1 LNHDA, CDR2 SQIVND (reference sequence). Trimming took 4 bases from V and 2 from J; bases not matched to a gene: 9. TCRdb independently ran MiXCR on the 5' RACE reads; one entry per CDR3 protein. The repertoire holds hundreds of thousands of distinct CDR3 sequences, with around 12% as singletons. The sequenced sample was CD4+ T cells sorted from PBMCs, obtained 15 days after the yellow fever booster vaccination. The source of this sequence is a man aged 18 to 30 who received the YFV17D yellow fever vaccine. This chain joins TRBV19 and TRBJ1-1, with 8 bases aligning to TRBD1. CDR3 sequence reads: CASSTMPGQVNTEAFF. Here the CDR3 DNA reads TGTGCCAGTAGTACAATGCCGGGACAGGTTAACACTGAAGCTTTCTTT.